The clone carrying this T cell receptor (beta chain) was counted a few times. Its target is unknown. The Oncomine TCR Beta short-read assay sequenced DNA from cultured CD4+ T cells. Genomic DNA was taken out of cultured CD4+ T cells by extraction. Via MiXCR, TCRdb re-called the PCR reads, giving one row per CDR3 protein. The table has almost 20,000 distinct CDR3 sequences, roughly three fifths seen once. The source of the sample is a study of vaccination and CD4 T cells after COVID-19. Study context: Stimuli were overlapping spike peptide pools of SARS-CoV-2 and three common cold coronaviruses (HCoV-NL63, HCoV-OC43, HCoV-229E). General study results and limits: Median SARS-CoV-2-reactive clonotype numbers went from roughly 19 to 38; this increase was not significant. The study examined relatively few convalescent patients and included no early post-infection timepoints.

Documented treatment: approximately 9-day PBMC culture with coronavirus spike peptide pools or control peptides (ViraFEST assay). Germline values: CDR1 DFQATT, CDR2 SNEGSKA (reference sequence). There are 15 residues in the CDR3. Trimming removed 3 bases at V and 2 bases at J, with 16 bases between. The sequence was obtained from a human donor who had recovered from COVID-19. Sequences were derived from CD4+ T cells from blood, cultured in vitro, sampled after SARS-CoV-2 vaccination. The V gene is TRBV20-1, the J gene TRBJ1-2; D is unresolved. The CDR3 region is CSARTGVLGNYGYTF. CDR3 DNA: TGCAGTGCTAGGACCGGGGTGCTAGGAAACTATGGCTACACCTTC.